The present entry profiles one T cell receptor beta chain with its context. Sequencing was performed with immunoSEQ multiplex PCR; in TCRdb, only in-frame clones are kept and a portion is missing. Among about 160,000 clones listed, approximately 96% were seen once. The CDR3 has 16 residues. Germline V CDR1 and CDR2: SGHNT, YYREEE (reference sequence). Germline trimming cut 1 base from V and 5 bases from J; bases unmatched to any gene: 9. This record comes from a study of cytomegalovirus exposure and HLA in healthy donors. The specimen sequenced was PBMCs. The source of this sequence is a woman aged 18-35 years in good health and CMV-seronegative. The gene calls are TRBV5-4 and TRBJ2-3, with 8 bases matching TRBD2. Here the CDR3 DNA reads TGTGCCAGCAGCTTGCCCTCCGGGGGGGCCAAAGATACGCAGTATTTT. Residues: CASSLPSGGAKDTQYF.